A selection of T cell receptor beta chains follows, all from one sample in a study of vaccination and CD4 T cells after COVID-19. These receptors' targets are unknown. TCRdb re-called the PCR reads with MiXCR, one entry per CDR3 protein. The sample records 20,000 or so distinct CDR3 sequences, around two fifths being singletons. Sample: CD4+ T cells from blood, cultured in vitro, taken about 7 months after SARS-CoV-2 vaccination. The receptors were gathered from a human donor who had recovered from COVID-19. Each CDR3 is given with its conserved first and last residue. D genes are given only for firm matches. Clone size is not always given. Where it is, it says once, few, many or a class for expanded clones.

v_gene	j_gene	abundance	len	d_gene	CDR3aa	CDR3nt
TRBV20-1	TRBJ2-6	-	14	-	CSAPTLAGANVLTF	TGCAGTGCCCCGACCTTGGCTGGGGCCAACGTCCTGACTTTC
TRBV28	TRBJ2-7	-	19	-	CASSSHPTGTGGSLYEQYF	TGTGCCAGCAGTTCCCACCCGACAGGGACTGGCGGGAGTCTCTACGAGCAGTACTTC
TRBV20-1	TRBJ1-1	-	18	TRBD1	CSARGIWDRGGGNTEAFF	TGCAGTGCTAGAGGGATATGGGACAGGGGAGGGGGGAACACTGAAGCTTTCTTT
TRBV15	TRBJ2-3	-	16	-	CATSRGSTGVADTQYF	TGTGCCACCAGCAGAGGATCAACGGGAGTGGCAGATACGCAGTATTTT
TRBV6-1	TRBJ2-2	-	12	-	CASSPTAGELFF	TGTGCCAGCAGTCCTACAGCCGGGGAGCTGTTTTTT
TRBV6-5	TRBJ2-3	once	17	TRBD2	CASSYGAGGPGTDTQYF	TGTGCCAGCAGTTACGGGGCGGGAGGGCCGGGCACAGATACGCAGTATTTT
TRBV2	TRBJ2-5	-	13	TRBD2	CASSGTSGPTQYF	TGTGCCAGCAGTGGGACTAGCGGGCCTACCCAGTACTTC
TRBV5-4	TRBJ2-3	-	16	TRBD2	CASSTGLAGGGDTQYF	TGTGCCAGCAGCACGGGACTAGCGGGAGGGGGAGATACGCAGTATTTT
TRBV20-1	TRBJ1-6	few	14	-	CSARDGQGGSPLHF	TGCAGTGCTAGAGATGGACAAGGGGGATCACCCCTCCACTTT
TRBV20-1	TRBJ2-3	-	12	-	CSAPLGTDTQYF	TGCAGTGCCCCCTTGGGCACAGATACGCAGTATTTT
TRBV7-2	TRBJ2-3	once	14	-	CASNPTFSTDTQYF	TGTGCCAGCAACCCAACCTTTAGCACAGATACGCAGTATTTT
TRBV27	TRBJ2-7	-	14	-	CASSSLGTGNEQYF	TGTGCCAGCAGTTCCCTAGGAACAGGGAACGAGCAGTACTTC
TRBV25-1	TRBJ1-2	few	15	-	CASSAAGPLDYGYTF	TGTGCCAGCAGTGCCGCTGGACCCCTCGACTATGGCTACACCTTC
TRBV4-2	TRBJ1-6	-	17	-	CASSQGSSSSYNSPLHF	TGTGCCAGCAGCCAAGGATCTAGTAGCTCCTATAATTCACCCCTCCACTTT
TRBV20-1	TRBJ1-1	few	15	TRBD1	CSAPPHDRVHTEAFF	TGCAGTGCCCCCCCCCACGACAGGGTTCACACTGAAGCTTTCTTT
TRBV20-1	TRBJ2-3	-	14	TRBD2	CSASVSGSRDTQYF	TGCAGTGCTAGTGTCAGCGGGAGTAGGGATACGCAGTATTTT
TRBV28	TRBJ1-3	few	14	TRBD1	CASSLGTAGNTIYF	TGTGCCAGCAGTTTGGGGACAGCTGGAAACACCATATATTTT
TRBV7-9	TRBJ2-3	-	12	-	CASSVQSDTQYF	TGTGCCAGCAGCGTCCAATCAGATACGCAGTATTTT
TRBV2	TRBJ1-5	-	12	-	CASSAEGQPQHF	TGTGCCAGCAGTGCGGAGGGGCAGCCCCAGCATTTT
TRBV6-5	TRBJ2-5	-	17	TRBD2	CASSWGTSGRAGETQYF	TGTGCCAGCAGTTGGGGGACTAGCGGGAGGGCCGGGGAGACCCAGTACTTC
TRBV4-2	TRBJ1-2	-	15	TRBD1	CASSRDLTGMGGYTF	TGTGCCAGCAGCCGAGATTTGACAGGGATGGGAGGCTACACCTTC
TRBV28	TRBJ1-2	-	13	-	CASSLRSVRGYTF	TGTGCCAGCAGTTTACGCAGCGTGCGGGGCTACACCTTC
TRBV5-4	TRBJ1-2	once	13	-	CASSLDLEYGYTF	TGTGCCAGCAGCTTGGATCTGGAGTATGGCTACACCTTC
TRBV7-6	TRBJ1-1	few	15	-	CASSSQAGVNTEAFF	TGTGCCAGCAGCTCTCAGGCAGGGGTCAACACTGAAGCTTTCTTT
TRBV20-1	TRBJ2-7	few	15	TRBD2	CSATSGLAGLYEQYF	TGCAGTGCTACCTCCGGACTAGCGGGATTGTACGAGCAGTACTTC
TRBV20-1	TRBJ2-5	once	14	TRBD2	CSASMREGMETQYF	TGCAGTGCTAGTATGCGGGAGGGGATGGAGACCCAGTACTTC
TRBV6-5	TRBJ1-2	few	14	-	CASSYSGTRNGYTF	TGTGCCAGCAGTTACTCTGGGACAAGGAATGGCTACACCTTC
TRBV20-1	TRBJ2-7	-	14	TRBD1	CSATDRARVEEQYF	TGCAGTGCTACTGACAGGGCTCGGGTGGAGGAGCAGTACTTC